The source of this T cell receptor beta chain is a study of T cell responses to AZD1222 COVID-19 vaccine. General observations from the study: Among the donors, most were white British and more were female, and clonal diversity was possibly underestimated.

TCRdb keeps only in-frame clones here, not all; method: immunoSEQ multiplex PCR. The sample has over 150,000 clones, roughly 90% seen once. Details on this clone: Its antigen is as yet unknown. No DNA is shown, since the ends of the CDR3 on it are uncertain; the CDR3 is the one TCRdb lists.

With termini counted, the CDR3 has 15 amino acids. Looked up from germline, CDR1 is WNHNN and CDR2 is SYGVQD (reference sequence). The TCR was taken from an adult in good health. The source material was peripheral blood, sampled on day 0 of AZD1222 vaccination. This rearrangement joins TRBV10-1 to TRBJ2-1; TRBD2 is the table's D call and was not checked against the DNA. This chain's CDR3 is CASSSSTSGNNEQFF.